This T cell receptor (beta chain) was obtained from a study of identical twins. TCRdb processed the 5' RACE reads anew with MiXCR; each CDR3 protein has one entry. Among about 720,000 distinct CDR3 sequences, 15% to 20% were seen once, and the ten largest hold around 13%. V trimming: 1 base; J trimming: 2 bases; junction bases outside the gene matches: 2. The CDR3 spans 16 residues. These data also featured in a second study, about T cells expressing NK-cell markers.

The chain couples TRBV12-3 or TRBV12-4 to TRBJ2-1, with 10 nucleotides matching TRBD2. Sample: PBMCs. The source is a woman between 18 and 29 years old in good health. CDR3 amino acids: CASSLVLAGAYNEQFF. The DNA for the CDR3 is TGTGCCAGCAGTTTAGTCCTAGCGGGAGCCTACAATGAGCAGTTCTTC.